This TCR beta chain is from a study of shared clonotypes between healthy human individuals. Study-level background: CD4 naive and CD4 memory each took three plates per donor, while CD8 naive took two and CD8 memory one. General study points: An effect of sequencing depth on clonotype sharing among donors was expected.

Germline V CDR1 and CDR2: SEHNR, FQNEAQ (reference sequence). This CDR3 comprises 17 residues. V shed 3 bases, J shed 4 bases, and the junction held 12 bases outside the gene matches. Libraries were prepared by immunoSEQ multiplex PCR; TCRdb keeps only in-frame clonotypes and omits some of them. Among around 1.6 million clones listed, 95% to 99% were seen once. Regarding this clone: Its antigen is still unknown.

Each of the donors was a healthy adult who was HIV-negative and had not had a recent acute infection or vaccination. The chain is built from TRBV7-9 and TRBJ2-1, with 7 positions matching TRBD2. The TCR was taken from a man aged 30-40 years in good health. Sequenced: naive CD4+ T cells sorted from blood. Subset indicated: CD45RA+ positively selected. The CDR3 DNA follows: TGTGCCAGCAGCTTTACGCGGGAGACCGCTCAATACAATGAGCAGTTCTTC. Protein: CASSFTRETAQYNEQFF. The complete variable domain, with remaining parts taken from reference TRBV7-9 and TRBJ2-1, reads DTGVSQNPRHKITKRGQNVTFRCDPISEHNRLYWYRQTLGQGPEFLTYFQNEAQLEKSRLLSDRFSAERPKGSFSTLEIQRTEQGDSAMYLCASSFTRETAQYNEQFFGPGTRLTVL.